Presented here are 25 T cell receptor beta chains from one specimen sequenced in a study of response to subunit inactivated influenza vaccine. TCRdb analysed the RT-PCR reads with MiXCR anew, one entry per CDR3 protein. Found here are roughly 160,000 distinct CDR3 sequences, roughly 11% of them singletons; the top ten hold 9.5% to 15%. Sequencing was performed on non-naive T cells sorted from PBMCs, taken 40 to 50 days after vaccination. These receptors all come from a man in his forties or fifties who received an inactivated influenza vaccine.

V and J are TRBV27 and TRBJ1-3; 9 bases align to TRBD1. The CDR3 has 17 residues. V lost 5 bases to trimming and J lost 4 bases; unmatched junction nucleotides: 12. Germline V gives CDR1 MNHEY, CDR2 SMNVEV (reference sequence). In nucleotides, the CDR3 is TGTGCCAGCAGTCCTCTTCTACAGGGGGCGTTCGGAAACACCATATATTTT. This sequence encodes CASSPLLQGAFGNTIYF.

The chain uses TRBV12-3 or TRBV12-4 and TRBJ1-5, with 7 bases aligning to TRBD1. J lost 3 bases, V lost 6 bases, and 8 bases had no gene match. CDR3 length: 15 amino acids. CDR3 region: CASSPRQGHNQPQHF. For the CDR3, the DNA is TGTGCCAGCAGCCCGAGACAGGGACACAATCAGCCCCAGCATTTT.

This clonotype was seen more than once but under ten times. The chain combines TRBV27 with TRBJ2-7, with D hard to call. Germline values: CDR1 MNHEY, CDR2 SMNVEV (reference sequence). Trimming shortened V by 5 bases and J by 1 base, and 12 bases separated the two germline ends. The CDR3 length is 14 residues. As DNA, the CDR3 is TGTGCCAGCAGTCCGTACAGAAATTCCTACGAGCAGTACTTC. It translates to CASSPYRNSYEQYF.

This clonotype was counted at least ten times. This chain uses TRBV5-1 with TRBJ1-2; 8 bases align to TRBD1. Unmatched junction bases numbered 3, after V lost 5 bases and J lost 3 bases. There are 13 residues in the CDR3. Germline V gene lookup returns CDR1 SGHRS and CDR2 YFSETQ. Here the CDR3 reads CASSAGGDYGYTF. CDR3 in DNA: TGCGCCAGCAGTGCAGGGGGCGACTATGGCTACACCTTC. The entire variable domain, with the rest obtained from reference TRBV5-1 and TRBJ1-2, is as follows: KAGVTQTPRYLIKTRGQQVTLSCSPISGHRSVSWYQQTPGQGLQFLFEYFSETQRNKGNFPGRFSGRQFSNSRSEMNVSTLELGDSALYLCASSAGGDYGYTFGSGTRLTVV.

This clonotype was counted only a few times. This sequence joins TRBV20-1 and TRBJ1-1; TRBD1 aligns across 8 bases. The CDR3 consists of 16 residues. Germline V gene lookup returns CDR1 DFQATT and CDR2 SNEGSKA (reference sequence). V dropped 0 bases and J dropped 1; count of bases not matched to a gene: 7. CDR3 residues: CSARDLRTGKNTEAFF. In nucleotides, the CDR3 is TGCAGTGCTAGAGATCTCCGGACAGGGAAGAACACTGAAGCTTTCTTT.

The V gene is TRBV27, the J gene TRBJ1-1; tentatively, D is TRBD1 (6 bases). Germline CDR1 reads MNHEY; CDR2 reads SMNVEV (reference sequence). The CDR3 totals 15 residues. Trimming took 6 bases from V and 1 from J, leaving 15 bases between them. CDR3: CASSTTGLGNTEAFF. CDR3 nucleotides: TGTGCCAGCAGCACTACAGGGTTAGGGAACACTGAAGCTTTCTTT.

This clonotype was picked up a small number of times. V usage is TRBV2 and J usage is TRBJ1-6; D may be TRBD1 (5 bases). Trimming removed 10 bases from V and 2 bases from J, with 12 bases in between. This CDR3 has 14 residues. Looked up from germline, CDR1 is SNHLY and CDR2 is FYNNEI. CDR3 coding DNA: TGTGCCACTTTACAGGAAGCCTATAATTCACCCCTCCACTTT. This translates into CATLQEAYNSPLHF.

V usage is TRBV20-1 and J usage is TRBJ2-1, with 9 bases identical to TRBD2. The trim removed 5 bases at V and 11 bases at J, leaving 13 bases unmatched. The germline CDR1 and CDR2 sequences are DFQATT and SNEGSKA (reference sequence). This CDR3 spans 14 amino acids. CDR3: CSAPPPRREGQQFF. CDR3 coding DNA: TGCAGTGCTCCCCCCCCTCGGCGGGAGGGCCAGCAGTTCTTC.

This clonotype came up a few times. V and J are TRBV27 and TRBJ1-6; D ambiguous. Trimming took off 5 bases at V and 0 bases at J, with 5 bases between the two ends. This CDR3 contains 14 residues. CDR1 and CDR2 from the germline V gene are MNHEY and SMNVEV (reference sequence). In DNA form, the CDR3 reads TGTGCCAGCAGTGCGGCCTCCTATAATTCACCCCTCCACTTT. This gives the protein CASSAASYNSPLHF.

This clonotype was detected only a few times. The chain combines TRBV10-3 with TRBJ2-5, with D hard to call. V was pared by 3 bases and J by 5 bases, with 7 bases between. CDR3 size: 12 residues. The germline CDR1 and CDR2 sequences are ENHRY and SYGVKD. In DNA, the CDR3 is TGTGCCATCAGTGAACTCGGGGAGACCCAGTACTTC. It codes for CAISELGETQYF.

V gene TRBV25-1 combines with J gene TRBJ1-2; the D gene is possibly TRBD1 (6 bases). The CDR3 loop spans 11 amino acids. CDR1 and CDR2 (germline): MGHDK, SYGVNS. Trimming removed 7 bases from V and 4 bases from J, with 7 bases in between. The CDR3 DNA sequence: TGTGCCAGCACGGACAGCTATGGCTACACCTTC. It specifies CASTDSYGYTF.

This clonotype was picked up a small number of times. The chain is built from TRBV14 and TRBJ1-6; D remains unclear. This CDR3 has 14 amino acids. Germline CDR1 reads SGHDN; CDR2 reads FVKESK. V was clipped by 8 bases and J by 8 bases, with 16 bases between them. This CDR3 reads CASAGGRLYSPLHF. The CDR3 DNA follows: TGTGCCAGCGCGGGTGGTCGACTTTATTCACCCCTCCACTTT.

This clonotype was seen at least ten times. The chain combines TRBV3-1 with TRBJ2-7, with D tentatively TRBD1 (6 bases). CDR1 and CDR2 (germline): LGHDT, YNNKEL (reference sequence). With 1 base removed from V and 2 bases from J, the gap between germline ends came to 12 bases. The CDR3 length is 15 residues. This chain's CDR3 is CASSQAPNRAYEQYF. CDR3 in DNA: TGTGCCAGCAGCCAAGCTCCCAACAGGGCCTACGAGCAGTACTTC.

V usage is TRBV7-2 and J usage is TRBJ1-1; unclear D gene. V lost 5 bases, J lost 11 bases, and 18 bases lay in between. Germline lookup yields CDR1 SGHTA and CDR2 FQGNSA. The CDR3 has 13 residues. This chain's CDR3 is CASSLRAPPEAFF. CDR3 coding DNA: TGTGCCAGCAGCCTAAGGGCCCCGCCGGAGGCTTTCTTT. Based on the CDR3 plus reference TRBV7-2 and TRBJ1-1, the full variable domain is GAGVSQSPSNKVTEKGKDVELRCDPISGHTALYWYRQSLGQGLEFLIYFQGNSAPDKSGLPSDRFSAERTGGSVSTLTIQRTQQEDSAVYLCASSLRAPPEAFFGQGTRLTVV.

This clonotype was found a few times. The rearrangement links TRBV15 to TRBJ2-3; 9 bases fit TRBD1. The length of the CDR3 is 16 residues. V was clipped by 0 bases and J by 5 bases; unmatched bases: 6. Germline V gives CDR1 LNHNV, CDR2 YYDKDF (reference sequence). As DNA, the CDR3 is TGTGCCACCAGCAGAGAATGGGGACAGGGAATAGATACGCAGTATTTT. It is translated as CATSREWGQGIDTQYF.

The V gene is TRBV11-2, the J gene TRBJ1-2, with D unclear. The CDR3 consists of 15 residues. The V gene lost 1 base and the J gene lost 0 bases, with 9 bases spanning the gap. Germline loops: CDR1 SGHAT, CDR2 FQNNGV. The CDR3 DNA reads as TGTGCCAGCAGCTTAGGCCCAGGTCCTAACTATGGCTACACCTTC. The encoded protein is CASSLGPGPNYGYTF.

CDR3 DNA: TGTGCCAGCAGACAGGGGGAGACCCAGTACTTC. Protein product: CASRQGETQYF. The chain recombines TRBV6-5 with TRBJ2-5; 7 bases map to TRBD1. J lost 5 bases, V lost 6 bases, and 0 bases had no gene match. The CDR3 has 11 residues. The germline V gene has CDR1 MNHEY and CDR2 SVGAGI.

The rearrangement uses TRBV4-2 and TRBJ1-3; D unresolved. Germline CDR1 LGHNA, CDR2 YNFKEQ. The CDR3 is 16 amino acids. V lost 1 base and J 2 bases, leaving 12 bases between the germline ends. CDR3 region: CASSQAYSVPGNTIYF. CDR3 DNA sequence: TGTGCCAGCAGCCAAGCATATAGTGTCCCTGGAAACACCATATATTTT.

This clonotype was seen more than once but under ten times. V is TRBV12-3 or TRBV12-4 and J is TRBJ1-5; D unresolved. This CDR3 is 13 amino acids long. V lost 2 bases and J lost 7, with 9 bases in between. CDR3 in amino acids: CASSLSGAQPQHF. CDR3 in DNA: TGTGCCAGCAGTTTATCGGGAGCCCAGCCCCAGCATTTT.

This chain joins TRBV12-3 or TRBV12-4 and TRBJ1-2; 11 bases agree with TRBD1. The CDR3 extends over 18 amino acids. After removal of 5 bases from V and 8 bases from J, the junction contained 19 bases not matched to a gene. In DNA, the CDR3 is TGTGCCAGCAGTGATCCTCTAGGACAGGGGGCCTCCCGGAGCGGCTACACCTTC. Residues: CASSDPLGQGASRSGYTF.

J is TRBJ2-5 and V is TRBV6-5; perhaps TRBD2 as D (6 bases). Deletions cut 5 bases from V and 5 bases from J, with 9 bases between. CDR3 length: 12 amino acids. Germline CDR1 and CDR2: MNHEY and SVGAGI. DNA of the CDR3: TGTGCCAGCAGTACGACTAGGGAGACCCAGTACTTC. Its protein product is CASSTTRETQYF.

This clonotype was seen a few times. The chain joins TRBV18 to TRBJ1-1; 8 nucleotides align to TRBD1. V shed 3 bases and J 3 bases; nucleotides not matched to a gene: 6. The CDR3 contains 15 residues. The germline V gene has CDR1 KGHSH and CDR2 LQKENI. The CDR3 reads CASSPGTGLDTEAFF. Written as DNA, the CDR3 is TGTGCCAGCTCACCTGGGACAGGCTTAGACACTGAAGCTTTCTTT.

J is TRBJ1-6 and V is TRBV11-2; unclear D gene. This CDR3 contains 16 residues. The germline gives CDR1 SGHAT, CDR2 FQNNGV. V was shortened by 6 bases and J by 5 bases, with 17 bases between the two germline ends. CDR3 in DNA: TGTGCCAGCAGAACCCAGAAGGGTGGGAATAATTCACCCCTCCACTTT. It translates to CASRTQKGGNNSPLHF. Together with reference TRBV11-2 and TRBJ1-6, the CDR3 gives the full variable domain: EAGVAQSPRYKIIEKRQSVAFWCNPISGHATLYWYQQILGQGPKLLIQFQNNGVVDDSQLPKDRFSAERLKGVDSTLKIQPAKLEDSAVYLCASRTQKGGNNSPLHFGNGTRLTVT.

This clonotype was observed a handful of times. This sequence joins TRBV20-1 and TRBJ2-7, with 12 positions matching TRBD2. The CDR3 loop spans 14 amino acids. CDR1 is DFQATT, CDR2 SNEGSKA, per germline (reference sequence). J gave up 7 bases and V 4 bases, and 8 bases lay outside the gene matches. The CDR3 spells CSATLTSGGLEQYF. CDR3 coding DNA: TGCAGTGCTACCCTGACTAGCGGGGGCCTGGAGCAGTACTTC.

This clonotype showed up just a few times. This chain joins TRBV3-1 and TRBJ1-2, with no clear D. This CDR3 has 16 residues. CDR1 and CDR2 from the germline V gene are LGHDT and YNNKEL (reference sequence). Trimming took off 1 base at V and 7 bases at J, with 19 bases between the two ends. This CDR3 is CASSQGTGKKSSGYTF. The CDR3 DNA reads TGTGCCAGCAGCCAAGGGACGGGGAAAAAATCTTCTGGCTACACCTTC.